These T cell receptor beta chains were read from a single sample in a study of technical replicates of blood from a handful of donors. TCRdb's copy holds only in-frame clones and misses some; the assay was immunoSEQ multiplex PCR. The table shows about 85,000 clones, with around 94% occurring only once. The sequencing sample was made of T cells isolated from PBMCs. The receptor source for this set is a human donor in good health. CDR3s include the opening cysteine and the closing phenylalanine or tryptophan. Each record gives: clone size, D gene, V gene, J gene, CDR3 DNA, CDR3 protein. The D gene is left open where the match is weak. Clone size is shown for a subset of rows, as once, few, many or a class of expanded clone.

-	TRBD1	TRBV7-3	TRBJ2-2	TGTGCCAGCAGTATGACAGGGGGCGGCGGGGAGCTGTTTTTT	CASSMTGGGGELFF
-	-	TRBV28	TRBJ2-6	TGTGCCAGCAGTTTACCAGGGGTTCGAGGGGCCAACGTCCTGACTTTC	CASSLPGVRGANVLTF
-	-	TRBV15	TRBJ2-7	TGTGCCACCAGCAGAGACGCAGGCGGGGAGCAGTACTTC	CATSRDAGGEQYF
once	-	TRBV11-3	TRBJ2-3	TGTGCCAGCAGCTTAATCTGGGGGCAGGCCACAGATACGCAGTATTTT	CASSLIWGQATDTQYF
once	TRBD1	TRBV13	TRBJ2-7	TGTGCCAGCACCCCGCACAGGGGGAGTTCCTACGAGCAGTACTTC	CASTPHRGSSYEQYF
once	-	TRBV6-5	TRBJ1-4	TGTGCCAGCAGTCGAAGCCTTGGAACTAATGAAAAACTGTTTTTT	CASSRSLGTNEKLFF
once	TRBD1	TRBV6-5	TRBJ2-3	TGTGCCAGCAGCCGCGACAGGGTCACAGATACGCAGTATTTT	CASSRDRVTDTQYF
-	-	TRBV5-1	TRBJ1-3	TGCGCCAGCAGCTTGGCCGGGGCTGGAAACACCATATATTTT	CASSLAGAGNTIYF
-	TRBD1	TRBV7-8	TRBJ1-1	TGTGCCGGGGTGGGGGACAGGAACACTGAAGCTTTCTTT	CAGVGDRNTEAFF
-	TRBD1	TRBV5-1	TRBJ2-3	TGCGCCAGCAGCAAGGGACAGGGGGTTTTAGGGACAGATACGCAGTATTTT	CASSKGQGVLGTDTQYF
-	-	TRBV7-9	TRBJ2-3	TGTGCCAGCAGCTTAGAAGGGGCAGATACGCAGTATTTT	CASSLEGADTQYF
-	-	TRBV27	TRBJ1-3	TGTGCCAGCAGTTACGCGTACGGAAACACCATATATTTT	CASSYAYGNTIYF
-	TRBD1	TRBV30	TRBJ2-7	TGTGCCTGGAGGCGGGGACAGGGCCACGAGCAGTACTTC	CAWRRGQGHEQYF
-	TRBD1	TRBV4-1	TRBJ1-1	TGCGCCAGCAGCCTAGGACAGGTGAACACTGAAGCTTTCTTT	CASSLGQVNTEAFF
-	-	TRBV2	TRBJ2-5	TGTGCCACCAAGTCCGGGAAACTAGTAGAGACCCAGTACTTC	CATKSGKLVETQYF
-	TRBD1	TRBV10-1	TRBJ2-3	TGCGCCAGCAGCGGGACAGCTACCCTCACAGATACGCAGTATTTT	CASSGTATLTDTQYF